One sample yielded the 18 T cell receptor beta chains listed below, sequenced in a study of T cell responses to AZD1222 COVID-19 vaccine. Clones were read by immunoSEQ multiplex PCR, and TCRdb kept only the in-frame ones, dropping some. This repertoire shows about 130,000 clones, 92% found once; its top ten account for more than 0.95%. The input for sequencing was peripheral blood, taken 28 days after the second AZD1222 dose. These TCRs come from an adult who received the AZD1222 COVID-19 vaccine.

This clone occurred once. The chain couples TRBV6-2 or TRBV6-3 to TRBJ2-7, with D perhaps TRBD1 (5 bases). Trimming shortened V by 2 bases and J by 4 bases, and 6 bases separated the two germline ends. Germline assignment: CDR1 MNHEY and CDR2 SVGEGT. CDR3 length equals 12 residues. The CDR3 region has the DNA TGTGCCAGCAGTTACAAGGGGTACGAGCAGTACTTC. Translated, it gives CASSYKGYEQYF.

The rearrangement uses TRBV27 and TRBJ2-3, with D perhaps matching TRBD1 or TRBD2 (5 bases each). V was shortened by 5 bases and J by 8 bases, with 17 bases between the two germline ends. Germline assignment: CDR1 MNHEY and CDR2 SMNVEV (reference sequence). The CDR3 extends over 14 amino acids. Written as DNA, the CDR3 is TGTGCCAGCAGTCCGGGGACGCCAAAGGGTACGCAGTATTTT. This sequence encodes CASSPGTPKGTQYF.

The gene calls are TRBV9 and TRBJ2-7; 8 bases are a match to TRBD1. Trimming cost V 0 bases and J 2 bases; bases outside gene matches: 4. The V gene's germline CDR1 is SGDLS and CDR2 YYNGEE. This CDR3 is 15 amino acids long. The CDR3 DNA reads TGTGCCAGCAGCGTAGACGGACAGGGAACCTACGAGCAGTACTTC. It yields the protein CASSVDGQGTYEQYF.

The gene calls are TRBV7-2 and TRBJ1-3, with D maybe TRBD1 (5 bases). CDR1 is SGHTA and CDR2 is FQGNSA in the germline V gene. The CDR3 consists of 15 residues. Trimming stripped 1 base from V and 0 bases from J, with 7 bases between. The CDR3: CASSLGQSSGNTIYF. CDR3 nucleotide sequence: TGTGCCAGCAGCTTAGGACAGTCCTCTGGAAACACCATATATTTT.

V is TRBV11-1 and J is TRBJ1-1, with TRBD1 matching over 7 bases. The CDR3 covers 14 residues. Germline CDR1 SGHAT, CDR2 FQDESV (reference sequence). Trimming cost V 1 base and J 8 bases; bases outside gene matches: 7. CDR3: CASSLGAGGSEAFF. CDR3 nucleotide sequence: TGTGCCAGCAGCTTAGGGGCAGGGGGTTCGGAAGCTTTCTTT.

The CDR3 spells CASSSTSGRTDTQYF. DNA of the CDR3: TGTGCCAGCAGTTCCACTAGCGGGAGGACAGATACGCAGTATTTT. The chain is built from TRBV6-5 and TRBJ2-3; 12 bases are a match to TRBD2. CDR1 MNHEY and CDR2 SVGAGI come from the germline V gene. Trimming removed 4 bases from V and 3 bases from J; junction bases left unmatched: 2. This CDR3 spans 15 amino acids.

The CDR3 nucleotides read TGTGCCAGCAGTGTTACCCCGAGGACCGGGGAGCTGTTTTTT. Translating gives CASSVTPRTGELFF. The chain recombines TRBV2 with TRBJ2-2; D is uncertain. V lost 4 bases, J lost 5 bases, and 11 bases lay in between. The CDR3 has 14 amino acids. Per the germline V gene, CDR1 is SNHLY and CDR2 is FYNNEI.

The sample holds a few counts of this clone. This chain joins TRBV2 and TRBJ2-6; 7 bases map to TRBD2. J lost 2 bases, V lost 8 bases, and 9 bases had no gene match. The CDR3 extends over 16 amino acids. CDR1 and CDR2 (germline): SNHLY, FYNNEI. The CDR3 region is CASGWGGETGANVLTF. CDR3 DNA: TGTGCCAGCGGGTGGGGAGGGGAAACTGGGGCCAACGTCCTGACTTTC.

V gene TRBV7-2 combines with J gene TRBJ1-1; D perhaps matches TRBD1 (5 bases). This CDR3 has 13 amino acids. Germline CDR1 reads SGHTA; CDR2 reads FQGNSA. V was shortened by 0 bases and J by 5 bases, with 7 bases between the two germline ends. The CDR3 sequence: CASSLAAGTEAFF. DNA of the CDR3: TGTGCCAGCAGCTTAGCGGCAGGGACTGAAGCTTTCTTT.

The chain combines TRBV15 with TRBJ2-1; 11 bases map to TRBD2. Germline V gene sequence: CDR1 LNHNV, CDR2 YYDKDF (reference sequence). V shed 5 bases and J 7 bases; nucleotides not matched to a gene: 13. The CDR3 is made up of 17 amino acids. The DNA of the CDR3 is TGTGCCACCAGCCAACGGACTAGCGGGTCATTGGGGAATGAGCAGTTCTTC. Protein: CATSQRTSGSLGNEQFF.

The chain links TRBV3-1 (or the pseudogene TRBV3-2) to TRBJ2-7; D possibly corresponds to TRBD2 (6 bases). V gave up 4 bases and J gave up 5 bases, with 15 bases separating them. This CDR3 has 14 amino acids. Per germline, CDR1 LGHDT and CDR2 YNNKEL (reference sequence). The CDR3 spells CASSPHGTWDEQYF. CDR3 bases: TGTGCCAGCAGCCCCCACGGGACTTGGGACGAGCAGTACTTC.

The chain is built from TRBV7-9 and TRBJ2-1; 9 nucleotides agree with TRBD2. Germline V gene lookup returns CDR1 SEHNR and CDR2 FQNEAQ (reference sequence). With 5 bases clipped from V and 5 bases from J, the junction kept 7 bases outside the gene matches. This CDR3 is built from 15 residues. CDR3 DNA: TGTGCCAGCAGCCAAGGACTAGCGCTAAACAATGAGCAGTTCTTC. It is translated as CASSQGLALNNEQFF.

CDR3 nucleotides: TGTGCCAGCAGCGTACTAGGGACAGGGGGCACAGATACGCAGTATTTT. This sequence encodes CASSVLGTGGTDTQYF. The V and J genes are TRBV9 and TRBJ2-3; 10 bases fit TRBD1. This CDR3 is 16 amino acids long. V shed 1 base, J shed 1 base, and the junction held 3 bases outside the gene matches. Germline CDR1 is SGDLS and CDR2 is YYNGEE.

The rearrangement joins TRBV4-3 to TRBJ1-2; a possible D gene is TRBD1 (5 bases). This CDR3 has 15 residues. Trimming shortened V by 1 base and J by 4 bases, and 13 bases separated the two germline ends. CDR1 LGHNA and CDR2 YSLEER come from the germline V gene. CDR3 region: CASSQGQGPFYGYTF. The CDR3 coding sequence is TGCGCCAGCAGCCAAGGGCAGGGTCCCTTCTATGGCTACACCTTC.

The chain joins TRBV4-3 to TRBJ2-7; D gene unclear. This CDR3 has 15 residues. From germline, CDR1 is LGHNA and CDR2 YSLEER. V was shortened by 0 bases and J by 0 bases, with 9 bases between the two germline ends. This CDR3 reads CASSQELGGSYEQYF. CDR3 nucleotides: TGCGCCAGCAGCCAAGAGTTGGGCGGCTCCTACGAGCAGTACTTC.

V gene TRBV7-2 combines with J gene TRBJ2-7, with 7 positions matching TRBD1. In germline, CDR1 is SGHTA, CDR2 FQGNSA. With V trimmed by 5 bases and J by 1 base, 8 bases remained unmatched. The CDR3 consists of 15 residues. CDR3 bases: TGTGCCAGCAGCGGGACAGCGAACCCGTCCTACGAGCAGTACTTC. Amino acids: CASSGTANPSYEQYF.

This chain connects TRBV5-6 to TRBJ2-2; TRBD2 might be the D (6 bases). The CDR3 totals 16 residues. Germline V gene sequence: CDR1 SGHDT, CDR2 YYEEEE. The V end lost 2 bases, the J end lost 7 bases, and 18 bases lay between the germline ends. The CDR3 sequence: CASSLIGGRADGELFF. DNA for the CDR3: TGTGCCAGCAGCTTAATAGGAGGGCGGGCGGACGGGGAGCTGTTTTTT.

This chain uses TRBV6-2 or TRBV6-3 with TRBJ1-1; D not certain. CDR1 and CDR2 from the germline V gene are MNHEY and SVGEGT. The CDR3 totals 11 residues. V lost 2 bases, J lost 7 bases, and 5 bases lay in between. The CDR3 loop is CASSYRVEAFF. The CDR3 nucleotides read TGTGCCAGCAGTTACAGGGTTGAAGCTTTCTTT.